The rows below give T cell receptor beta chains drawn from one sample of a study of response to subunit inactivated influenza vaccine. Each CDR3 protein is one row after TCRdb ran MiXCR on the RT-PCR reads. The sample carries 550,000 to 650,000 distinct CDR3 sequences, 12% recorded once. Sequences were derived from PBMCs from blood, sampled on the day of vaccination. These receptors were collected from a man over 45 who received an inactivated influenza vaccine. Each CDR3 is given without its conserved first and last residue.

TRBV3-1 | ASSSRGSGRKETQY
TRBV11-2 | ASSSGTQITGELF
TRBV3-1 | ASSQGQGLAKNIQY
TRBV4-3 | ASSQDGGSQSSYNEQF
TRBV28 | AVLPAGGAYEQY
TRBV5-1 | ASRRDNEQF
TRBV3-1 | ATQSTGGYT
TRBV6-5 | ASSYTIGTGDLGEQY
TRBV6-1 | ASSPSWVVSGNTIY
TRBV28 | ASSRGGTSSYNEQF
TRBV7-3 | ASSLQGTFGELF
TRBV9 | ASSVAAGGIEQY
TRBV29-1 | SVESIEGGTYEQY
TRBV19 | ASSIERPTDTQY
TRBV4-3 | ASSHRSGSAYEQY
TRBV20-1 | GFSAVQETQY
TRBV6-2/TRBV6-3 | ASNDRGTQPQH
TRBV3-1 | ASSQLAGTDTQY
TRBV6-5 | ASSYSILAYEQY
TRBV5-4 | ASSLAGTTSYEQY
TRBV29-1 | SVVGRFGGELF
TRBV18 | ASSPTGHEQY
TRBV4-2 | ASSQGEGPPELGF